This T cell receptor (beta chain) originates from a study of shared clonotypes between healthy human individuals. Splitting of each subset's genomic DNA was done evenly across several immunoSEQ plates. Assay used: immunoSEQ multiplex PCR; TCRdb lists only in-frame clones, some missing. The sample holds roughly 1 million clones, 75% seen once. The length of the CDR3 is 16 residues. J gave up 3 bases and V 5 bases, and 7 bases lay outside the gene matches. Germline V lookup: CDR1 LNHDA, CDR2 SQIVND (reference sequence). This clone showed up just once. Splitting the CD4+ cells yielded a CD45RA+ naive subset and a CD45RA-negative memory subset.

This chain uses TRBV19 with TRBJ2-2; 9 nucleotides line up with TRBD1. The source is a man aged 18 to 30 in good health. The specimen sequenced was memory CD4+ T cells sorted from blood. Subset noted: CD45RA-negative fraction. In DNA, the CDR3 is TGTGCCAGTAGTTTGGGACAGGGTTTGTACACCGGGGAGCTGTTTTTT. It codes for CASSLGQGLYTGELFF.